The 20 T cell receptor beta chains reported below all come from one sample, sequenced in a study of identical twins. MiXCR was run by TCRdb on the 5' RACE reads, yielding one entry per CDR3 protein. This table has under 250,000 distinct CDR3 sequences, around a tenth appearing once. Source material: memory (CD45RO+) T cells sorted from blood. The receptors derive from a woman under 30 in good health.

J is TRBJ2-1 and V is TRBV5-1; D might be TRBD1 or TRBD2, each matching 5 bases. Trimming left V 0 bases short and J 7 bases short, with 14 bases between. This CDR3 spans 15 amino acids. The germline V gene encodes CDR1 SGHRS and CDR2 YFSETQ. The CDR3 loop is CASSLDSGAFNEQFF. The CDR3 nucleotides are TGCGCCAGCAGCTTGGACTCCGGGGCCTTTAATGAGCAGTTCTTC. Full variable domain (remainder filled in from reference TRBV5-1 and TRBJ2-1): KAGVTQTPRYLIKTRGQQVTLSCSPISGHRSVSWYQQTPGQGLQFLFEYFSETQRNKGNFPGRFSGRQFSNSRSEMNVSTLELGDSALYLCASSLDSGAFNEQFFGPGTRLTVL.

This clonotype has just a few counts. The chain recombines TRBV28 with TRBJ2-4; D unresolved. CDR3 length: 13 residues. V was clipped by 4 bases and J by 5 bases, with 9 bases between them. Looked up from germline, CDR1 is MDHEN and CDR2 is SYDVKM. The CDR3 nucleotides read TGTGCCAGCAGTTCTTTTAGTCAAAACATTCAGTACTTC. Amino acid sequence: CASSSFSQNIQYF.

This clonotype occurred once. The CDR3 bases are TGTGCCACCACACAGGGGGCGCCTTTAGATACGCAGTATTTT. Amino acid sequence: CATTQGAPLDTQYF. The chain joins TRBV15 to TRBJ2-3; 9 nucleotides agree with TRBD1. In germline, CDR1 is LNHNV, CDR2 YYDKDF (reference sequence). The V gene end was trimmed by 7 bases and the J gene end by 5 bases; junction bases not matched to a gene: 7. CDR3 length equals 14 residues.

The chain joins TRBV7-9 to TRBJ2-3; no reliable D call. Trimming took off 5 bases at V and 4 bases at J, with 13 bases between the two ends. This CDR3 is built from 14 residues. CDR1 and CDR2 from the germline V gene are SEHNR and FQNEAQ (reference sequence). The CDR3 reads CASSLPVGADTQYF. The CDR3, as DNA: TGTGCCAGCAGCCTCCCGGTTGGGGCAGATACGCAGTATTTT.

The V call is TRBV20-1, the J call TRBJ1-2; D not resolved. The germline CDR1 and CDR2 sequences are DFQATT and SNEGSKA (reference sequence). V was clipped by 5 bases and J by 9 bases, with 13 bases between them. The CDR3 runs 11 residues. The CDR3 spells CSAFLGTRYTF. Here the CDR3 DNA reads TGCAGTGCTTTCTTGGGAACCCGCTACACCTTC.

V is TRBV12-3 or TRBV12-4 and J is TRBJ1-5; maybe TRBD1 (5 bases). V lost 6 bases, J lost 7 bases, and 16 bases lay in between. This CDR3 contains 14 residues. This CDR3 reads CASRFRGARQPQHF. The CDR3 nucleotides are TGTGCCAGCAGGTTCCGGGGCGCGAGACAGCCCCAGCATTTT.

This clonotype showed up many times. V gene TRBV20-1 combines with J gene TRBJ2-1, with a possible D match to TRBD2 (6 bases). Germline CDR1 DFQATT, CDR2 SNEGSKA (reference sequence). The CDR3 extends over 16 amino acids. The ends were cut back, 0 bases at V and 4 bases at J, with 16 bases in the middle. The CDR3 region is CSARDKTSGVYNEQFF. In nucleotides, the CDR3 is TGCAGTGCTAGAGATAAGACTAGTGGGGTTTACAATGAGCAGTTCTTC.

This rearrangement joins TRBV4-3 to TRBJ2-3; D is undetermined. This CDR3 is 16 amino acids long. Germline V lookup: CDR1 LGHNA, CDR2 YSLEER. Trimming removed 0 bases from V and 4 bases from J, with 14 bases in between. In DNA, the CDR3 is TGCGCCAGCAGCCAAGAAGTAGCCGGTTCCCCAGATACGCAGTATTTT. Translating it yields CASSQEVAGSPDTQYF.

The chain combines TRBV5-1 with TRBJ2-7; D is unresolved. Germline-derived CDR1 and CDR2 are SGHRS and YFSETQ. CDR3 length: 13 residues. The germline V and J ends were trimmed by 5 bases and 1 base, with 10 bases remaining between them. CDR3 nucleotide sequence: TGCGCCAGCAGTCCGGCGGAATCCTACGAGCAGTACTTC. It is translated as CASSPAESYEQYF.

This clonotype was seen repeatedly, ten times or more. The chain combines TRBV28 with TRBJ1-5, with TRBD1 matching 7 bases. The CDR3 sequence is 18 residues long. J was trimmed by 5 bases and V by 6 bases; bases with no gene match: 19. CDR1 and CDR2 from the germline V gene are MDHEN and SYDVKM. The CDR3, as DNA: TGTGCCAGCAGCCAGTCGACAGGGTTGGGGTCCTCGGATCAGCCCCAGCATTTT. Its translation is CASSQSTGLGSSDQPQHF.

This clonotype was detected ten times or more. The gene calls are TRBV25-1 and TRBJ2-3, with D possibly being TRBD1 or TRBD2 (5 bases each). This CDR3 spans 18 amino acids. CDR1 is MGHDK and CDR2 is SYGVNS in the germline V gene. V lost 10 bases and J lost 4, with 30 bases in between. The CDR3, as DNA: TGTGCCAACACGACCGCCGGACGGGACCCAGGACGCGCAGATACGCAGTATTTT. Protein sequence: CANTTAGRDPGRADTQYF.

This clonotype was picked up a small number of times. The chain recombines TRBV3-1 with TRBJ1-6; D remains unclear. The CDR3 is 15 residues long. The germline CDR1 and CDR2 sequences are LGHDT and YNNKEL (reference sequence). With 4 bases removed from V and 7 bases from J, the gap between germline ends came to 14 bases. The CDR3 DNA reads TGTGCCAGCAGCCTCGCGGACGTTAGGAATTCACCCCTCCACTTT. It codes for CASSLADVRNSPLHF.

This clonotype was counted between two and nine times. The V gene is TRBV10-3, the J gene TRBJ2-7; D is ambiguous. V was clipped by 11 bases and J by 6 bases, with 11 bases between them. Germline V gene sequence: CDR1 ENHRY, CDR2 SYGVKD. The CDR3 sequence is 10 residues long. The CDR3 DNA reads as TGTGCCCCCCCTGCCCCCGAGCAGTACTTC. It yields the protein CAPPAPEQYF.

This clonotype was seen a few times. This chain links TRBV19 with TRBJ1-1; no clear D gene. V was shortened by 5 bases and J by 3 bases, with 19 bases between the two germline ends. CDR3 size: 16 residues. Germline V lookup: CDR1 LNHDA, CDR2 SQIVND (reference sequence). The CDR3 sequence is CASSVLTGSADTEAFF. DNA of the CDR3: TGTGCCAGTAGTGTTCTGACCGGATCGGCCGACACTGAAGCTTTCTTT.

This chain links TRBV11-2 with TRBJ2-3; 11 bases are shared with TRBD2. V shed 4 bases and J 1 base; nucleotides not matched to a gene: 4. Looked up from germline, CDR1 is SGHAT and CDR2 is FQNNGV. The CDR3 has 16 residues. CDR3 DNA sequence: TGTGCCAGCAGCTCCCTAGCGGGAGGCCGCACAGATACGCAGTATTTT. Translated, it gives CASSSLAGGRTDTQYF. Full variable domain (missing parts from reference TRBV11-2 and TRBJ2-3): EAGVAQSPRYKIIEKRQSVAFWCNPISGHATLYWYQQILGQGPKLLIQFQNNGVVDDSQLPKDRFSAERLKGVDSTLKIQPAKLEDSAVYLCASSSLAGGRTDTQYFGPGTRLTVL.

At least ten counts were recorded for this clonotype. The genes are TRBV20-1 and TRBJ2-3, with D maybe TRBD2 (5 bases). CDR3 size: 12 residues. V shed 8 bases and J shed 2 bases, with 11 bases lying between them. CDR1 is DFQATT and CDR2 is SNEGSKA in the germline V gene (reference sequence). CDR3 amino acids: CSSGNPTDTQYF. The CDR3 DNA is TGCAGTTCCGGGAATCCCACAGATACGCAGTATTTT.

This clonotype was detected a few times. The chain joins TRBV7-9 to TRBJ1-1; 8 bases are a match to TRBD1. In germline, CDR1 is SEHNR, CDR2 FQNEAQ (reference sequence). The CDR3 is 15 amino acids. The J segment lost 0 bases and the V segment lost 6 bases, leaving 6 bases of the junction unmatched. CDR3: CASSSATGVNTEAFF. The CDR3 DNA reads TGTGCCAGCAGTTCCGCGACAGGGGTGAACACTGAAGCTTTCTTT.

This clonotype was seen more than once but under ten times. The V and J genes are TRBV20-1 and TRBJ1-4, with D possibly TRBD1 on 5 matching bases. V was shortened by 6 bases and J by 4 bases, with 12 bases between the two germline ends. CDR1 is DFQATT and CDR2 is SNEGSKA in the germline V gene (reference sequence). The CDR3 runs to 13 residues. CDR3 nucleotides: TGCAGTGCCCACGGGAGGGGTAATGAAAAACTGTTTTTT. Its translation is CSAHGRGNEKLFF.

This clonotype was counted a few times. The genes are TRBV5-1 and TRBJ2-3, with 9 bases matching TRBD2. The CDR3 is made up of 15 amino acids. The V and J ends lost 7 bases and 5 bases, in that order; junction bases with no gene match: 11. Germline V CDR1 and CDR2: SGHRS, YFSETQ. For the CDR3, the DNA is TGCGCCAGCCAGTCCCGCGGGGGGGCGGAAGATACGCAGTATTTT. Protein: CASQSRGGAEDTQYF.

This clonotype occurred many times. The chain joins TRBV7-9 to TRBJ2-7; 9 bases line up with TRBD1. V gave up 5 bases and J gave up 5 bases; unmatched junction bases: 7. This CDR3 comprises 14 residues. Looked up from germline, CDR1 is SEHNR and CDR2 is FQNEAQ (reference sequence). The chain's CDR3 is CASSAGTGRDEQYF. The CDR3 DNA is TGTGCCAGCAGCGCCGGGACAGGGAGGGACGAGCAGTACTTC.